These T cell receptor beta chains were read from a single sample in a study of tumor and adjacent non-tumor tissue in lung cancer. Each CDR3 protein gets one entry after TCRdb re-called the multiplex PCR reads with MiXCR. The sample contains 52,000 or so distinct CDR3 sequences, around three quarters of which appear only once. The sample comprised distant non-tumor lung tissue. Source of these receptors: a woman aged 60-75 years with non-small cell lung cancer. Each CDR3 is given with its conserved first and last residue. The order of the fields is clone size, D gene, V gene, J gene, CDR3 protein, CDR3 DNA. A D gene is named only where the DNA matches it firmly. Only some rows state a clone size, as once, few, many or a class for expanded clones.

many	-	TRBV20-1	TRBJ2-5	CSVGDTNQETQYF	TGCAGTGTAGGGGACACCAACCAAGAGACCCAGTACTTC
-	-	TRBV5-6	TRBJ2-4	CASNLEGDIQYF	TGTGCCAGCAACTTGGAAGGGGACATTCAGTACTTC
-	-	TRBV6-2/TRBV6-3	TRBJ2-3	CPSSYGIAVTQYF	TGTCCCAGCAGTTACGGGATAGCAGTTACGCAGTATTTT
-	-	TRBV4-2	TRBJ2-7	CAISQASEDYEQYF	TGTGCCATCAGCCAAGCTAGCGAGGACTACGAGCAGTACTTC
-	-	TRBV28	TRBJ2-1	CPSSLGGFNWNEQFF	TGTCCCAGCAGTTTGGGGGGCTTTAACTGGAATGAGCAGTTCTTC
medium-sized	-	TRBV6-6	TRBJ1-6	CASRPSDGYNSPLHF	TGTGCCAGCAGGCCGTCAGACGGCTATAATTCACCCCTCCACTTT
-	-	TRBV11-1	TRBJ2-5	CANSQEPETQYF	TGTGCCAACAGCCAGGAACCAGAGACCCAGTACTTC
many	-	TRBV28	TRBJ2-7	CASSFVGGSGHEQYF	TGTGCCAGCAGTTTCGTTGGGGGATCCGGCCACGAGCAGTACTTC
-	-	TRBV11-2	TRBJ2-1	CASSLTRMGEQFF	TGTGCTAGCAGCTTAACTCGAATGGGTGAGCAGTTCTTC
-	-	TRBV6-1	TRBJ1-2	CASSGTEFFNYGYTF	TGTGCTAGCAGTGGAACAGAGTTTTTCAACTATGGCTACACCTTC
-	-	TRBV4-3	TRBJ2-1	CVSSRGLTYNDQFF	TGCGTCAGCAGCCGGGGGCTAACCTACAATGATCAGTTCTTC
medium-sized	-	TRBV29-1	TRBJ2-7	CSVEDRAGGYHEQYF	TGCAGCGTTGAAGATCGGGCAGGCGGTTACCACGAGCAGTACTTC
-	TRBD1	TRBV6-5	TRBJ2-7	CASSVAGTGIYEQYF	TGCGCCAGCAGTGTTGCCGGGACAGGGATCTACGAGCAGTACTTC
once	-	TRBV20-1	TRBJ2-7	CSARENRTYEQYF	TGCAGTGCTAGAGAAAACAGGACTTACGAGCAGTACTTC
-	-	TRBV12-3/TRBV12-4	TRBJ1-6	CASNFRGDSTGSPLHF	TGTGCCAGCAATTTTCGAGGGGACTCCACCGGATCACCCCTCCACTTT
-	TRBD1	TRBV4-3	TRBJ2-6	CASSLGGSGAKVLTF	TGCGCCAGCAGCCTAGGGGGCTCTGGGGCCAAGGTCTTGACTTTC
few	-	TRBV18	TRBJ1-1	CASSPVLNTEAFF	TGTGCCAGCTCACCCGTCCTGAACACTGAAGCTTTCTTT
-	TRBD2	TRBV11-2	TRBJ2-5	CASRLAGGYQDTQYF	TGTGCAAGTAGACTAGCGGGGGGGTATCAAGATACCCAGTATTTC
-	-	TRBV4-3	TRBJ2-1	CASIRSRAGSYNEQFF	TGCGCCAGCATCCGCAGTCGGGCGGGAAGTTACAATGAGCAGTTCTTC
many	TRBD1	TRBV5-7	TRBJ1-2	CASSLPYRGTGGYTF	TGTGCCAGCAGCCTGCCCTACAGGGGGACCGGCGGCTACACCTTC
-	-	TRBV29-1	TRBJ2-7	CSVEGLTYERYF	TGCAGCGTTGAGGGGCTGACCTACGAGCGGTACTTC
few	-	TRBV11-3	TRBJ1-2	CASSAQGNYGYTF	TGTGCCAGCAGCGCCCAGGGAAACTATGGCTACACCTTC
many	TRBD1	TRBV14	TRBJ2-7	CASSLSGQGKNEQYF	TGTGCCAGCAGCCTCTCGGGACAGGGGAAGAACGAGCAGTACTTC
-	-	TRBV6-2/TRBV6-3	TRBJ1-1	CASSANPLSEVTEAFF	TGTGCCAGCAGTGCTAACCCTCTCTCGGAAGTCACTGAAGCTTTCTTT
-	TRBD1	TRBV14	TRBJ1-1	CASRDRVEAFF	TGTGCCAGCCGGGACAGGGTGGAAGCTTTCTTT
-	-	TRBV29-1	TRBJ2-3	CSLDGVEGTEGTQYF	TGCAGCCTTGATGGGGTGGAGGGCACAGAGGGTACGCAATATTTT
-	-	TRBV6-5	TRBJ2-3	CASITRHGITQYF	TGTGCCAGCATTACTCGCCATGGGATCACGCAGTATTTT
-	-	TRBV11-1	TRBJ2-1	CATSRGFAASSCNEQFF	TGTGCCACCAGTCGGGGTTTCGCAGCGAGCTCCTGCAATGAACAGTTCTTC
-	-	TRBV6-5	TRBJ2-7	CASSYLKGFEQYF	TGTGCCAGCAGTTACCTCAAAGGTTTCGAGCAGTATTTC
-	-	TRBV4-3	TRBJ2-2	CASSQGAGGLNTGELYF	TGCGCCAGCAGCCAAGGGGCAGGAGGGTTGAACACCGGGGAGCTGTATTTT
-	-	TRBV6-6	TRBJ1-1	CARGEPVTFF	TGTGCTAGAGGGGAACCCGTAACTTTCTTT
-	-	TRBV29-1	TRBJ2-3	CSVEIGSTDMQYF	TGCAGCGTTGAGATAGGGAGCACAGATATGCAGTATTTT
-	TRBD1	TRBV30	TRBJ2-7	CAWRPGQGLKRAELYF	TGTGCCTGGCGTCCGGGACAGGGGTTGAAGCGAGCCGAGCTGTACTTC
many	TRBD1	TRBV6-5	TRBJ1-2	CASSSGQAYYGYTF	TGTGCCAGCAGTTCGGGACAGGCATACTATGGCTACACCTTC
-	-	TRBV6-2/TRBV6-3	TRBJ2-7	CGSSYFDEHYF	TGTGGCAGCAGTTACTTTGACGAGCACTACTTC
-	-	TRBV12-3/TRBV12-4	TRBJ2-5	CASSPDGMSGEIQYF	TGTGCCAGCAGTCCCGACGGCATGAGTGGGGAGATCCAGTACTTC
-	-	TRBV12-3/TRBV12-4	TRBJ1-5	CSSSLPGQPQHF	TGTTCCAGCAGTTTACCGGGGCAGCCCCAACATTTT
once	-	TRBV5-4	TRBJ2-2	CASSSGQDTGGLFF	TGTGCCAGCAGCTCAGGGCAGGATACCGGGGGGCTGTTTTTT
-	-	TRBV28	TRBJ1-6	CASVRDQNSPLHF	TGTGCCAGCGTACGGGACCAAAATTCACCCCTCCACTTT
-	TRBD2	TRBV6-2/TRBV6-3	TRBJ2-1	CVSSSGRAYNEQFF	TGTGTCAGCAGTAGCGGGAGGGCTTACAATGAGCAGTTCTTC
few	-	TRBV20-1	TRBJ1-2	CSARDWLANYGYTF	TGCAGTGCTAGAGATTGGCTAGCTAACTATGGCTACACCTTC
once	-	TRBV29-1	TRBJ1-1	CSVVPSYVNTEAFF	TGCAGCGTTGTCCCGTCCTACGTGAACACTGAAGCTTTCTTT
-	-	TRBV6-6	TRBJ1-1	CAGSILLGGTEAFF	TGTGCCGGCAGTATACTTTTGGGTGGGACTGAAGCCTTCTTT
-	TRBD1	TRBV29-1	TRBJ1-1	CSVGPDVTGFEAFF	TGTAGCGTAGGTCCCGATGTGACAGGGTTTGAAGCTTTCTTT
-	TRBD2	TRBV4-3	TRBJ2-3	CVSSQESGRADTRYF	TGCGTCAGCAGCCAAGAGAGCGGGAGAGCAGATACGCGGTATTTT
-	-	TRBV11-1	TRBJ2-5	CASSRRQVESIETQYF	TGTGCCAGCAGTCGACGACAGGTCGAGAGTATAGAGACCCAGTACTTC
-	-	TRBV29-1	TRBJ2-3	CRMAWTAPADTQYF	TGCAGGATGGCCTGGACAGCCCCCGCAGATACGCAGTATTTT
-	-	TRBV6-2/TRBV6-3	TRBJ2-5	CAGSYGGHVEELETQYF	TGTGCCGGCAGTTACGGGGGACACGTCGAGGAACTAGAGACCCAGTACTTC
few	TRBD1	TRBV11-2	TRBJ2-2	CASSLSLGAGGLFF	TGTGCCAGCAGCTTAAGTCTCGGCGCAGGGGGGCTGTTTTTT
few	-	TRBV29-1	TRBJ2-7	CSVVEQRF	TGCAGCGTTGTCGAGCAGCGCTTC
-	-	TRBV11-2	TRBJ1-5	CASSLESNQPQDF	TGTGCCAGCAGCTTAGAGAGCAATCAGCCCCAGGATTTT
many	-	TRBV10-3	TRBJ2-7	CAITPQEGLSYEQYF	TGTGCCATCACCCCCCAAGAGGGCCTCTCCTACGAGCAGTACTTC
-	-	TRBV4-3	TRBJ2-5	CASSQLGGQETQYF	TGCGCCAGCAGCCAGCTGGGGGGCCAAGAGACCCAGTACTTC
-	-	TRBV29-1	TRBJ1-1	CSVETRKTETFF	TGCAGCGTCGAGACTAGGAAGACTGAGACTTTCTTT
-	-	TRBV6-1	TRBJ2-7	CVSKAIGLIFYEQYF	TGTGTCAGCAAGGCTATCGGGTTAATCTTCTACGAGCAGTACTTC
few	-	TRBV12-3/TRBV12-4	TRBJ1-5	CASSFLGLNQPQHF	TGTGCCAGCAGTTTCCTAGGCCTCAATCAGCCCCAGCATTTT
-	TRBD1	TRBV5-1	TRBJ1-1	CASSLENRDSEAFF	TGCGCCAGCAGCTTGGAGAACCGGGACAGTGAAGCTTTCTTT
-	-	TRBV7-3	TRBJ2-1	CASSYQTGNEQFF	TGTGCCAGCAGCTACCAGACAGGCAATGAGCAGTTCTTC